What follows is one T cell receptor (beta chain) and its context. Its cognate antigen is unknown. The sample holds other DNA sequences that translate to the same CDR3. Trimming cost V 1 base and J 3 bases, with 9 bases left between them. The CDR3 loop spans 14 amino acids. Per germline, CDR1 SGHRS and CDR2 YFSETQ. This record comes from a study of shared clonotypes between healthy human individuals. About the research overall: For every donor, three CD4 naive, three CD4 memory, two CD8 naive and one CD8 memory plates were used.

Sequenced by immunoSEQ multiplex PCR; TCRdb stores in-frame clones only, minus some. The profile covers about 2 million clones, with around 95% appearing a single time and 0.13% taken by the ten largest. Study observations and caveats: Investigators collected only blood, and repertoires in tissues likely differ. Estimated clonotype richness was generally higher in naive than memory subsets.

The investigators split CD4+ cells into a CD45RA+ naive subset and a CD45RA-negative memory subset. Sequencing used naive CD4+ T cells sorted from blood. Stated subset: CD45RA+ positively selected. The chain carries TRBV5-1 and TRBJ2-3; D might be TRBD2 (5 bases). The origin of this receptor is a man between 18 and 29 years old in good health. The CDR3: CASSLSSATDTQYF. In DNA, the CDR3 is TGCGCCAGCAGCTTGAGTAGCGCAACAGATACGCAGTATTTT. The full variable domain, in which reference TRBV5-1 and TRBJ2-3 provide the parts outside the CDR3, is KAGVTQTPRYLIKTRGQQVTLSCSPISGHRSVSWYQQTPGQGLQFLFEYFSETQRNKGNFPGRFSGRQFSNSRSEMNVSTLELGDSALYLCASSLSSATDTQYFGPGTRLTVL.